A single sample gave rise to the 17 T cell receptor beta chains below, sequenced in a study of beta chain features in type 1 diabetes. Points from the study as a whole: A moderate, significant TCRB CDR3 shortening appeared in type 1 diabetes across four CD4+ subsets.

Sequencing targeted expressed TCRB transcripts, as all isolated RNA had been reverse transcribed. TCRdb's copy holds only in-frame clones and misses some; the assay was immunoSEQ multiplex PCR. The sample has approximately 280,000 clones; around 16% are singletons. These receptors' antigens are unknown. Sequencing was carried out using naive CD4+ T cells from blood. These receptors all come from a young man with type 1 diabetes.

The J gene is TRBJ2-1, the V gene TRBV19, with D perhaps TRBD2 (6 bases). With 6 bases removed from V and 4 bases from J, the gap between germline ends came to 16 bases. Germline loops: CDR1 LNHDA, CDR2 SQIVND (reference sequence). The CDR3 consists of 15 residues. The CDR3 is CASSPAGTRYNEQFF. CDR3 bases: TGTGCCAGTAGCCCCGCGGGGACGCGATACAATGAGCAGTTCTTC.

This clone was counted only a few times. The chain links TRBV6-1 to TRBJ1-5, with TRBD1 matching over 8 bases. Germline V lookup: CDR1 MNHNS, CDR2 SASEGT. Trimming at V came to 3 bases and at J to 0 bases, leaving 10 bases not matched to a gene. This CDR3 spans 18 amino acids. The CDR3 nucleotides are TGTGCCAGCAGTGAGACATACAGGGGGGGATATAGCAATCAGCCCCAGCATTTT. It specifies CASSETYRGGYSNQPQHF.

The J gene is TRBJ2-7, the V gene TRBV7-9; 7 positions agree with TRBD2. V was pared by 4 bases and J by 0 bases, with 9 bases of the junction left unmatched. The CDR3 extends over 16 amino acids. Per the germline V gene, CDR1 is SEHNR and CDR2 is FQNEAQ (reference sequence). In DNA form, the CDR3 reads TGTGCCAGCAGCTCCCCTGGCAGCGGGATCTCCTACGAGCAGTACTTC. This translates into CASSSPGSGISYEQYF.

Here the CDR3 DNA reads TGTGCCAGCAGCGTTGCCGGGACTAGCCACTACGAGCAGTACTTC. It codes for CASSVAGTSHYEQYF. The chain joins TRBV7-2 to TRBJ2-7; 9 bases are shared with TRBD2. The ends lost 5 bases at V and 3 bases at J; junction bases unmatched: 8. Germline V gene data show CDR1 as SGHTA and CDR2 as FQGNSA. The CDR3 is 15 amino acids.

The CDR3 DNA reads as TGTGCCAGCAGCGTCTCTAGCGGGGCCTCCTACAATGAGCAGTTCTTC. Translation: CASSVSSGASYNEQFF. This rearrangement joins TRBV9 to TRBJ2-1; 9 bases align to TRBD2. The CDR3 extends over 16 amino acids. In germline, CDR1 is SGDLS, CDR2 YYNGEE. V trimming: 2 bases; J trimming: 0 bases; junction bases outside the gene matches: 3.

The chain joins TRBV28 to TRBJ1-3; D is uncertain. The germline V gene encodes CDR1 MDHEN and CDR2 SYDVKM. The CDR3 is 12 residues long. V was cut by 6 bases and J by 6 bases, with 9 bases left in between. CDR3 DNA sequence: TGTGCCAGCAGCCACTCTATAAACACCATATATTTT. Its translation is CASSHSINTIYF.

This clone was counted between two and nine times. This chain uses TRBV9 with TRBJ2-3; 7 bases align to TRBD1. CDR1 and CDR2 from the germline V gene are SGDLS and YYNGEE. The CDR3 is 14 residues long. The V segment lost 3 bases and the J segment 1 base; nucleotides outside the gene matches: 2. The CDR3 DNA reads TGTGCCAGCAGCGGACAGGGAGGCACAGATACGCAGTATTTT. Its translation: CASSGQGGTDTQYF. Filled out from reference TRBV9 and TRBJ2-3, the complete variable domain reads DSGVTQTPKHLITATGQRVTLRCSPRSGDLSVYWYQQSLDQGLQFLIQYYNGEERAKGNILERFSAQQFPDLHSELNLSSLELGDSALYFCASSGQGGTDTQYFGPGTRLTVL.

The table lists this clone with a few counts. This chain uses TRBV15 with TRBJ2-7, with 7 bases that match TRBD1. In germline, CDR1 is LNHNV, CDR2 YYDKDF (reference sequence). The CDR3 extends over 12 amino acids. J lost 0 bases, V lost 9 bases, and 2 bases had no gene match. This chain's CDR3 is CATRDSSYEQYF. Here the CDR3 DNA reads TGTGCCACAAGGGACAGCTCCTACGAGCAGTACTTC.

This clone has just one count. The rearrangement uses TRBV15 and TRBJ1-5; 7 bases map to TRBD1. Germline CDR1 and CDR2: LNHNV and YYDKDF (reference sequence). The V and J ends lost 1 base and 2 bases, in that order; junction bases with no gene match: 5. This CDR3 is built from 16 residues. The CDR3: CATSRGGQTGNQPQHF. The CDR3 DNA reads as TGTGCCACCAGCAGAGGGGGACAGACAGGCAATCAGCCCCAGCATTTT.

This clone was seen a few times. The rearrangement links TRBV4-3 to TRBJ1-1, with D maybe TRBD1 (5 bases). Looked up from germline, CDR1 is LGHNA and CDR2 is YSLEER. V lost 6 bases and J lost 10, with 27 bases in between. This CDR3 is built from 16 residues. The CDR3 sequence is CASRLKGWGKGSRAFF. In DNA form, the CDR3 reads TGCGCCAGCAGGCTAAAGGGTTGGGGAAAGGGGTCTCGAGCTTTCTTT.

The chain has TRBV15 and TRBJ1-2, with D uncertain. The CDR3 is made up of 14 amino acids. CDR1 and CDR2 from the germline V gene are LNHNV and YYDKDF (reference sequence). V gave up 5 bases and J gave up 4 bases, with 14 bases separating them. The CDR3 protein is CATSLRAVGYGYTF. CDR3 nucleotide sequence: TGTGCCACCAGCCTGCGGGCAGTCGGCTATGGCTACACCTTC.

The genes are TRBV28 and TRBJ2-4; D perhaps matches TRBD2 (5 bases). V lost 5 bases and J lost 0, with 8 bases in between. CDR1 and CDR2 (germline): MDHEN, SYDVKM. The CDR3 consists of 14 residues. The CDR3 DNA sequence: TGTGCCAGCAGTGTCGCGGGAGCCAAAAACATTCAGTACTTC. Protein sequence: CASSVAGAKNIQYF.

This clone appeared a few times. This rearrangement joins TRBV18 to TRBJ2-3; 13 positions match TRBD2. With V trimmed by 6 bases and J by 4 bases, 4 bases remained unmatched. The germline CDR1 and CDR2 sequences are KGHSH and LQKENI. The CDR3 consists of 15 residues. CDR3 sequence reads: CASSRLAGGPDTQYF. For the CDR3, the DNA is TGTGCCAGCTCGCGACTAGCGGGAGGACCAGATACGCAGTATTTT.

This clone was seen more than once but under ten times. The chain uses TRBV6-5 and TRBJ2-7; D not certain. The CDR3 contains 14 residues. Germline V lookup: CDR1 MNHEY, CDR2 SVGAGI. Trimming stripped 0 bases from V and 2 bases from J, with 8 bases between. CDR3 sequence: CASSYSRLAYEQYF. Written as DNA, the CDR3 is TGTGCCAGCAGTTACTCGAGGTTAGCCTACGAGCAGTACTTC.

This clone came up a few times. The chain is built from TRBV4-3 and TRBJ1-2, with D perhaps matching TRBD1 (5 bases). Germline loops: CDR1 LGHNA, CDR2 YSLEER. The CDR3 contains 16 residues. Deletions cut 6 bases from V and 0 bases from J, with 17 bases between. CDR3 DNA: TGCGCCAGCAGTTTCAGGCCAGGACAAGCTAACTATGGCTACACCTTC. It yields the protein CASSFRPGQANYGYTF.

The DNA of the CDR3 is TGTGCCAGCAGCTTCTCCCCCTCCTACGAGCAGTACTTC. Its protein product is CASSFSPSYEQYF. The V gene is TRBV7-2, the J gene TRBJ2-7; no reliable D call. This CDR3 has 13 amino acids. The V and J ends lost 3 bases and 0 bases respectively, with 6 bases between them. In germline, CDR1 is SGHTA, CDR2 FQGNSA.

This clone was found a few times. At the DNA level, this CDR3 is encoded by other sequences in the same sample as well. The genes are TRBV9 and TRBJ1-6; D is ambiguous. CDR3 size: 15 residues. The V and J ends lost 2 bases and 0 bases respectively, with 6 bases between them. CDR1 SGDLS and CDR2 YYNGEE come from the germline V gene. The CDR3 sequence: CASSVGSSYNSPLHF. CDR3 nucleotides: TGTGCCAGCAGCGTCGGGAGCTCCTATAATTCACCCCTCCACTTT.